This T cell receptor beta chain was sequenced in a study of CD8 T cells in ankylosing spondylitis. Study-level points and caveats: Disease-linked clones proved CD8+ and comparatively uncommon in peripheral blood. Apparently characteristic of ankylosing spondylitis blood was a TCR beta motif (about eight highly homologous variants).

At least ten counts were recorded for this clonotype. Its cognate antigen is unknown. TCRdb re-called the 5' RACE reads through MiXCR, storing one row per CDR3 protein. The sample consists of about 140,000 distinct CDR3 sequences, 8% to 9% of them appearing once. Germline V gene data show CDR1 as DFQATT and CDR2 as SNEGSKA (reference sequence). The CDR3 has 14 amino acids. Losses at the gene ends were 2 bases for V and 3 bases for J; bases not matched to a gene: 2. Sequenced: synovial fluid, either unsorted or a sorted T cell fraction (not recorded which). The V call is TRBV20-1, the J call TRBJ1-3; TRBD1 matches 9 bases. This receptor was taken from a male donor with ankylosing spondylitis. CDR3 sequence: CSARPGQGGNTIYF. The CDR3 DNA is TGCAGTGCTAGACCGGGACAGGGTGGAAACACCATATATTTT.